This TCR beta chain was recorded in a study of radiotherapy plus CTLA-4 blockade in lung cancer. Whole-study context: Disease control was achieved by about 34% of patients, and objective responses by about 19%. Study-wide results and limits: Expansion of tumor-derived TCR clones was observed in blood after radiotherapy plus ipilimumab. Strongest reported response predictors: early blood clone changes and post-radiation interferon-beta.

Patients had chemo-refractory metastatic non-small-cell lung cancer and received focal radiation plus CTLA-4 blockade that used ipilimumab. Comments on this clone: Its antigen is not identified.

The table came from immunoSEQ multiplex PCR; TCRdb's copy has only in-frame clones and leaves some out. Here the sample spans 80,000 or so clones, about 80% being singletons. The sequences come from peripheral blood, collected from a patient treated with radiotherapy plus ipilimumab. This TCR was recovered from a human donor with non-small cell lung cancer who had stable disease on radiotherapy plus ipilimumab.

CDR3 loop: CASSELAGGAETQYF. CDR3 DNA sequence: TGCGCCAGCAGCGAACTAGCGGGGGGTGCCGAGACCCAGTACTTC. The chain has TRBV5-1 and TRBJ2-5; 12 nucleotides align to TRBD2. Germline CDR1 reads SGHRS; CDR2 reads YFSETQ. There are 15 residues in the CDR3. After removal of 4 bases from V and 5 bases from J, the junction contained 6 bases not matched to a gene.